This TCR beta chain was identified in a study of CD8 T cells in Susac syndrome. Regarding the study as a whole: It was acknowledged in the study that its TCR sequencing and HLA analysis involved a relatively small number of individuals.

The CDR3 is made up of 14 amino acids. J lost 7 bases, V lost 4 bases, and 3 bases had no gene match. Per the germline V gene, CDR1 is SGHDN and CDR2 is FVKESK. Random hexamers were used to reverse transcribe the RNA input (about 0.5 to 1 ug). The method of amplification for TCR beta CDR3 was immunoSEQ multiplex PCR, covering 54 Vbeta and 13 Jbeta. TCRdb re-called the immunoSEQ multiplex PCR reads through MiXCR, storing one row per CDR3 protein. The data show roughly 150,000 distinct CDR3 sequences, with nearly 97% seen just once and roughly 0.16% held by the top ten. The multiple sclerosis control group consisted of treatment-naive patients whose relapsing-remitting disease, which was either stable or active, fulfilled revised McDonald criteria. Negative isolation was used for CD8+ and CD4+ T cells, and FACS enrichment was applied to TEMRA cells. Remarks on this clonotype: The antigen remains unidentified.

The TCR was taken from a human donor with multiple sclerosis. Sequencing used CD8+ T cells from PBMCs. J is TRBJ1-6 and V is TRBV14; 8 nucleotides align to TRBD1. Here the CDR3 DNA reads TGTGCCAGCAGCCGCAGGGGGCAGAATTCACCCCTCCACTTT. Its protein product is CASSRRGQNSPLHF.